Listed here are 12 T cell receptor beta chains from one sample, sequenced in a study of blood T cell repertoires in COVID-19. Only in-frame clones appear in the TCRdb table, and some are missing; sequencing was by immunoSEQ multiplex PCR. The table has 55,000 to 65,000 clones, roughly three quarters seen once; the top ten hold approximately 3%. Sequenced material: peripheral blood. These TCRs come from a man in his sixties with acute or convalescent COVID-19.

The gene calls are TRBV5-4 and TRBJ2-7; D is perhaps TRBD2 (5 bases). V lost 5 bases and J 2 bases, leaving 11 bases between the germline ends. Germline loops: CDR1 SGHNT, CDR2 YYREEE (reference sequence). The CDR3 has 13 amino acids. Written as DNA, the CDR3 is TGTGCCAGCAGTGTCTCGGGGACCTACGAGCAGTACTTC. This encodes CASSVSGTYEQYF.

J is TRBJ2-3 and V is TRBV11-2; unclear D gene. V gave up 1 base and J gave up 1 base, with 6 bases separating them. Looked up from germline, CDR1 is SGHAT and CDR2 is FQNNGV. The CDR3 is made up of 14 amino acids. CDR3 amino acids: CASSLVGGTDTQYF. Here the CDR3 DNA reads TGTGCCAGCAGCTTAGTAGGAGGCACAGATACGCAGTATTTT.

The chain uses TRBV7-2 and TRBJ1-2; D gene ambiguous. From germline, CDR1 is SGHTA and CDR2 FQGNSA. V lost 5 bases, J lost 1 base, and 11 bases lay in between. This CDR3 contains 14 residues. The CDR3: CASSVRRGNYGYTF. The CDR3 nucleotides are TGTGCCAGCAGCGTCCGACGGGGTAACTATGGCTACACCTTC.

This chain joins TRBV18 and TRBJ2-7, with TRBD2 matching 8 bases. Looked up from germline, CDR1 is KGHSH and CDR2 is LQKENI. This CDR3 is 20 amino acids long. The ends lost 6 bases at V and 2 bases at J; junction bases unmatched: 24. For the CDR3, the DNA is TGTGCCAGCTCTCTACAAGGAACGGGGGGGATAACCACAACCACCTACGAGCAGTACTTC. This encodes CASSLQGTGGITTTTYEQYF.

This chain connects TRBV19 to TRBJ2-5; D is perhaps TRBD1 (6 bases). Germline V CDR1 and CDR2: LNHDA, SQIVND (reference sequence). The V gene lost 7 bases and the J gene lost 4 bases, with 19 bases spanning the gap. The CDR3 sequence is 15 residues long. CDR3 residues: CASTITWGRRETQYF. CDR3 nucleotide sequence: TGTGCCAGTACCATAACCTGGGGGCGGAGAGAGACCCAGTACTTC.

The CDR3: CASSFRGLDTGELFF. CDR3 coding DNA: TGTGCCAGCAGCTTCAGGGGGCTCGACACCGGGGAGCTGTTTTTT. This chain joins TRBV7-2 and TRBJ2-2; 8 bases are shared with TRBD1. The trim removed 3 bases at V and 3 bases at J, leaving 3 bases unmatched. The CDR3 is 15 amino acids. The germline gives CDR1 SGHTA, CDR2 FQGNSA.

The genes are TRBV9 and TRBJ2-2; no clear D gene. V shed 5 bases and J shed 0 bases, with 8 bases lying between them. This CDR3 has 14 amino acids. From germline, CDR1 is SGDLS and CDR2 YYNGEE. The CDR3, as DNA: TGTGCCAGCAGTGCTAGTTCGAACACCGGGGAGCTGTTTTTT. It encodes CASSASSNTGELFF.

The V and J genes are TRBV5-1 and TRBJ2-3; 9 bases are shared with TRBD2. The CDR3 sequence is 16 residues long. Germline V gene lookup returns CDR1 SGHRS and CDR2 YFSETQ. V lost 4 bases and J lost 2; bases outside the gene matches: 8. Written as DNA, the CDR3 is TGCGCCAGCAGCCAACTAGCGGGTAGTAACACAGATACGCAGTATTTT. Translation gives CASSQLAGSNTDTQYF. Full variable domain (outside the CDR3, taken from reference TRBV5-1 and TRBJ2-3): KAGVTQTPRYLIKTRGQQVTLSCSPISGHRSVSWYQQTPGQGLQFLFEYFSETQRNKGNFPGRFSGRQFSNSRSEMNVSTLELGDSALYLCASSQLAGSNTDTQYFGPGTRLTVL.

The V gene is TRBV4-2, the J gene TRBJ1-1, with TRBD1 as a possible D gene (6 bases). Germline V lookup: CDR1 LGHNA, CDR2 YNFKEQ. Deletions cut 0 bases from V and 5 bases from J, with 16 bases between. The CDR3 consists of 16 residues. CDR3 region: CASSQEGGARITEAFF. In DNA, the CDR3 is TGTGCCAGCAGCCAAGAAGGGGGGGCGCGTATAACTGAAGCTTTCTTT.

CDR3 sequence: CASSIGEAYGYTF. Written as DNA, the CDR3 is TGTGCCAGTAGTATTGGAGAAGCTTATGGCTACACCTTC. This chain links TRBV19 with TRBJ1-2; D gene uncertain. Germline V gene lookup returns CDR1 LNHDA and CDR2 SQIVND (reference sequence). The CDR3 totals 13 residues. Trimming stripped 3 bases from V and 5 bases from J, with 10 bases between.

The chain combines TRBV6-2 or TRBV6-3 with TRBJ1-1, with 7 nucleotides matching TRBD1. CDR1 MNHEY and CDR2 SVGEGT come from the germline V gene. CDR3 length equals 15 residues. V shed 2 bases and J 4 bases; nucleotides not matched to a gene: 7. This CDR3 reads CASSYGIHRGTEAFF. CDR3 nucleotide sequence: TGTGCCAGCAGTTACGGGATCCACAGGGGCACTGAAGCTTTCTTT.

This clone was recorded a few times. CDR3 coding DNA: TGTGCCAGCAGCTTCCCAGGACTAAACACCGGGGAGCTGTTTTTT. This gives the protein CASSFPGLNTGELFF. This chain joins TRBV5-4 and TRBJ2-2, with a tentative D call TRBD2 (6 bases). In germline, CDR1 is SGHNT, CDR2 YYREEE (reference sequence). CDR3 length equals 15 residues. The ends were cut back, 2 bases at V and 2 bases at J, with 10 bases in the middle.